Below are 11 T cell receptor beta chains sequenced from a single sample in a study of cytomegalovirus exposure and HLA in healthy donors. The PCR contained 60 Vbeta and 13 Jbeta primers. Clones were read by immunoSEQ multiplex PCR, and TCRdb kept only the in-frame ones, dropping some. This sample has 120,000 or so clones, with around 70% found just once. The sample was PBMCs. The receptors were gathered from a woman aged 45-65 years in good health and CMV-seropositive.

This chain connects TRBV10-1 to TRBJ1-4; 7 bases match TRBD1. V gave up 5 bases and J gave up 5 bases; unmatched junction bases: 5. The CDR3 loop spans 14 amino acids. Germline CDR1 and CDR2: WNHNN and SYGVQD (reference sequence). CDR3 protein: CASSSGTANEKLFF. CDR3 in DNA: TGCGCCAGCAGTTCCGGGACAGCGAATGAAAAACTGTTTTTT.

This chain joins TRBV28 and TRBJ2-7; 8 nucleotides align to TRBD1. Germline trimming cut 5 bases from V and 7 bases from J; bases unmatched to any gene: 13. Germline assignment: CDR1 MDHEN and CDR2 SYDVKM. The CDR3 consists of 15 residues. CDR3 sequence (DNA): TGTGCCAGCAGTACGAAGACAGGGGCTAGGGCGGAGCAGTACTTC. Residues: CASSTKTGARAEQYF.

The V gene is TRBV11-2, the J gene TRBJ2-7, with D possibly TRBD2 on 5 matching bases. Germline CDR1 is SGHAT and CDR2 is FQNNGV. V lost 6 bases and J lost 6, with 21 bases in between. The CDR3 sequence is 15 residues long. CDR3 coding DNA: TGTGCCAGCAGATCGGACTTAGCTAGGTCGATCGAGCAGTACTTC. This codes for CASRSDLARSIEQYF.

The gene calls are TRBV30 and TRBJ1-2; a weak D match, TRBD1 (6 bases). Trimming cost V 1 base and J 4 bases, with 13 bases left between them. Looked up from germline, CDR1 is GTSNPN and CDR2 is SVGIG (reference sequence). The CDR3 is 14 residues long. DNA of the CDR3: TGTGCCTGGAGTGCAGGGGCTCTATCCTATGGCTACACCTTC. It is translated as CAWSAGALSYGYTF.

This chain uses TRBV2 with TRBJ2-3, with D tentatively TRBD1 (6 bases). Trimming removed 2 bases at V and 2 bases at J, with 8 bases between. Germline V gives CDR1 SNHLY, CDR2 FYNNEI. This CDR3 has 14 residues. The CDR3 is CASSEWGPTDTQYF. The CDR3 nucleotides are TGTGCCAGCAGTGAATGGGGGCCCACAGATACGCAGTATTTT. Full variable domain (rest looked up from reference TRBV2 and TRBJ2-3): EPEVTQTPSHQVTQMGQEVILRCVPISNHLYFYWYRQILGQKVEFLVSFYNNEISEKSEIFDDQFSVERPDGSNFTLKIRSTKLEDSAMYFCASSEWGPTDTQYFGPGTRLTVL.

This chain links TRBV19 with TRBJ1-5; 7 bases match TRBD1. Germline-derived CDR1 and CDR2 are LNHDA and SQIVND (reference sequence). The J segment lost 1 base and the V segment lost 8 bases, leaving 17 bases of the junction unmatched. The length of the CDR3 is 18 residues. The CDR3 region is CASAVRTGKGVSNQPQHF. The CDR3 DNA sequence: TGTGCCAGTGCGGTCCGGACAGGAAAGGGCGTGAGCAATCAGCCCCAGCATTTT.

This clone has only one observation. This sequence joins TRBV29-1 and TRBJ2-1; TRBD1 matches 11 bases. The CDR3 has 17 residues. The germline CDR1 and CDR2 sequences are SQVTM and ANQGSEA. With V trimmed by 0 bases and J by 10 bases, 14 bases remained unmatched. CDR3 nucleotides: TGCAGCGTTGAAGAAGGATGGGTTGGACAGGGGGCGCGCGAGCAGTTCTTC. It translates to CSVEEGWVGQGAREQFF.

CDR3 coding DNA: TGCGCCAGCAGCTTGGCAGGGGTATCCTACAATGAGCAGTTCTTC. This translates into CASSLAGVSYNEQFF. The rearrangement links TRBV5-1 to TRBJ2-1; possible D gene TRBD1, 6 bases. Germline assignment: CDR1 SGHRS and CDR2 YFSETQ. This CDR3 spans 15 amino acids. Trimming cost V 0 bases and J 1 base, with 8 bases left between them.

The chain recombines TRBV18 with TRBJ2-1; perhaps TRBD1 as D (6 bases). This CDR3 spans 15 amino acids. V was cut by 4 bases and J by 4 bases, with 14 bases left in between. Germline V lookup: CDR1 KGHSH, CDR2 LQKENI. The CDR3 loop reads CASSRKQGVYNEQFF. The CDR3 nucleotides read TGTGCCAGCTCACGAAAACAGGGTGTTTACAATGAGCAGTTCTTC.

As for this clone: In the same sample, other DNA sequences code for this CDR3. This sequence joins TRBV28 and TRBJ1-5; 10 nucleotides line up with TRBD1. The trim removed 3 bases at V and 6 bases at J, leaving 5 bases unmatched. This CDR3 spans 15 amino acids. The germline V gene encodes CDR1 MDHEN and CDR2 SYDVKM. In nucleotides, the CDR3 is TGTGCCAGCAGTTTGGGACAGGGGTTTCGTCAGCCCCAGCATTTT. Amino acids: CASSLGQGFRQPQHF.

The V gene is TRBV30, the J gene TRBJ1-1, with 7 bases aligning to TRBD1. The CDR3 extends over 15 amino acids. J gave up 1 base and V 4 bases, and 9 bases lay outside the gene matches. CDR1 and CDR2 from the germline V gene are GTSNPN and SVGIG (reference sequence). The CDR3 spells CAWTLFRDRNTEAFF. The CDR3 DNA reads as TGTGCCTGGACCCTCTTTCGGGACAGGAACACTGAAGCTTTCTTT. Together with reference TRBV30 and TRBJ1-1, the CDR3 gives the full variable domain: SQTIHQWPATLVQPVGSPLSLECTVEGTSNPNLYWYRQAAGRGLQLLFYSVGIGQISSEVPQNLSASRPQDRQFILSSKKLLLSDSGFYLCAWTLFRDRNTEAFFGQGTRLTVV.